This T cell receptor beta chain was identified in a study of shared clonotypes between healthy human individuals. Using immunoSEQ multiplex PCR, the repertoire was profiled, and TCRdb retains in-frame clones only, with some absent. The sample includes 1,400,000 or so clones, approximately 98.5% seen only once; the top ten take 0.36%. Germline values: CDR1 SGHNT, CDR2 YYREEE (reference sequence). The trim removed 5 bases at V and 4 bases at J, leaving 1 base unmatched. This CDR3 has 13 residues. Sequencing was carried out using naive CD4+ T cells sorted from blood. The subset here: CD45RA+ positively selected. The gene calls are TRBV5-4 and TRBJ2-5; 11 nucleotides agree with TRBD2. The source of this sequence is a man aged 25 to 40 in good health. CDR3 region: CASRGLAGETQYF. DNA of the CDR3: TGTGCCAGCAGAGGACTAGCGGGAGAGACCCAGTACTTC.